This T cell receptor beta chain was identified during a study of tumor-infiltrating lymphocytes in primary liver carcinoma listed by TCRdb under 2017. In terms of the full investigation: Of the five patients, three men and two women aged 30 to 69 years, four had hepatocellular carcinoma and one had combined HCC and intrahepatic cholangiocarcinoma. The tumors of the five patients were staged as T1-T3 N0M0, with maximum diameters ranging from roughly 4 to 10 cm. Each sample produced about 3.65 to 7.5 million productive TCRbeta reads, and read depth showed no significant difference between tissue types. The study combined TCRbeta repertoire sequencing, expression microarrays and whole-exome sequencing across five regions of each liver tumor, with adjacent normal tissue and blood. A total of around 35 specimens from 5 patients, comprising some 25 tumor regions, 5 adjacent noncancerous liver tissues and 5 peripheral blood samples, were covered by TCRbeta repertoire sequencing. Agilent mRNA microarray profiling was performed on the roughly 27 tumor region samples to relate TCRbeta repertoire diversity to the local molecular phenotype. Reproducibility between technical replicate repertoires was high, with correlation coefficients above 0.98 and mean shared-clone rates about 0.89.

Starting from 450 to 500 ng total RNA, TCRbeta-specific cDNA was produced by reverse transcription with a constant-region primer and ProtoScript II reverse transcriptase. Three nested multiplex PCR rounds, following a slightly modified ARM-PCR procedure, were used to build the TCRbeta libraries. Each of the first two PCR rounds ran for 10 cycles and used multiplex TRBV1-TRBV30 forward primers together with a Cbeta reverse primer. Sample barcodes and Illumina adapters were attached in a final 25-cycle PCR using Deep VentR polymerase. Before sequencing, amplicons between 200 and 500 bp were purified from gel using a QIAquick gel extraction kit. The TCRbeta amplicons were sequenced with 250-bp paired-end reads on an Illumina HiSeq 2500. Regarding the original processing steps: Quality trimming of reads was performed with Trimmomatic v0.33, and paired reads were merged with FLASH v1.2.11 so that full CDR3 sequences could be recovered. V, D and J germline segments were assigned to the rearranged TCRbeta sequences by MiGEC v1.2.1b. Clonotype statistics, along with Shannon-Wiener diversity indices, were calculated using VDJtools v1.0.0. Except for diversity analysis, only each sample's 250 most abundant clonotypes were used in subsequent analyses to reduce sampling bias. The public reads were run again by TCRdb, first through fastp at Q25 and then through MiXCR, and only productive beta chains were kept. Each record represents a unique CDR3 protein, reported with the most common genes and DNA among its rows. The V and J calls, along with clone size, are taken from TCRdb and not from the paper's own processing. The sample table contains roughly 78,000 distinct CDR3 sequences; only one count was recorded for over 70% of them. Roughly an eighth of the sample belongs to the ten largest clones.

CDR1 GTSNPN and CDR2 SVGIG are derived from the germline V gene (reference sequence). The CDR3 sequence holds 13 residues, the cysteine and phenylalanine included. Kept here is only the CDR3 DNA, which spans 39 bases and is read in frame from base 1. This clonotype was seen only a few times. What antigen it recognizes has not been identified. The germline gene is not matched at one end of the junction; a read error may be the cause. Broader findings and caveats from the paper: The study included only four or five patients, and the authors note findings should be validated in a larger study. Only about 7.5-25% of top clones were found in all five regions of a tumor, suggesting spatial heterogeneity of tumor-infiltrating T cells. The top 250 clones made up a significantly larger repertoire fraction in tumors than in blood (p = 0.039). Only the TCR beta chain was sequenced, so true repertoire diversity is likely underestimated because unpaired alpha chains were not captured. Since the samples were bulk and unsorted, there was no way to compare CD4+ and CD8+ T cell repertoires. Repertoire overlap was higher between tumor regions (mean around 36%) than tumor-adjacent (around 17%) or tumor-blood (about 15%) pairs, consistent with antigen-driven expansion.

Without any cell sorting, total RNA and DNA were co-extracted from approximately 22-30 mg of bulk tissue using the AllPrep DNA/RNA mini kit. Surgical resection was performed in China between 2015 and March 2016 on about 5 patients with histopathologically diagnosed primary liver carcinoma. At the time of sampling, the patients had chronic HBV infection and had not received any treatment. Each tumor was sampled at five spatially separated regions: the tumor centre plus the superior, inferior, left-lateral and right-lateral poles. More than 85% viable tumor cells were found by histology in every tumor sample. Pieces of fresh tumor and adjacent tissue were cut in half, with one half kept in RNAlater at -80 degrees C and the other half sent for histology.

The TCR comes from a woman in her sixties with primary liver carcinoma and hepatitis B virus infection. The rearrangement joined TRBV30 to TRBJ2-7; the D segment might be TRBD1 or TRBD2, since each matches 5 bases. The material sequenced was liver tumor tissue from sampling region 4. The sample's cell subset or site label is to be understood as: tumor region T4, right-lateral pole. The CDR3 sequence is CAWSEGEPYEQCF. The DNA is TGTGCCTGGAGTGAAGGGGAGCCCTACGAGCAGTGCTTC. Reference TRBV30 and TRBJ2-7 genes cover what lies past the CDR3, so the full variable domain is SQTIHQWPATLVQPVGSPLSLECTVEGTSNPNLYWYRQAAGRGLQLLFYSVGIGQISSEVPQNLSASRPQDRQFILSSKKLLLSDSGFYLCAWSEGEPYEQCFGPGTRLTVT.